The clone carrying this T cell receptor beta chain appeared many times. Its antigen is unidentified. The data were taken from a study of Graves' ophthalmopathy and Graves' hyperthyroidism. Overall study context: Stable hyperthyroidism denotes an absence of ophthalmopathy throughout 18 months of follow-up.

The TCR beta CDR3 regions underwent amplification from RNA transcripts. First-round RT-PCR with HTBI primers preceded a second-round multiplex PCR. TCRdb used MiXCR to reprocess the multiplex PCR reads, holding one entry per CDR3 protein. Counted here are over a million distinct CDR3 sequences, about 40% occurring once; the ten biggest clones make up over 8.5%. Patients in the hyperthyroidism group, adults aged 18 to 65, were newly diagnosed, under 2 months' duration. Study observations and caveats: Among expanded thyroid clonotypes above 0.001 frequency, most also occurred in blood. Ophthalmopathy progression predictions by the model showed 72.22% specificity and about 70% sensitivity.

This CDR3 is built from 14 residues. CDR1 is SNHLY and CDR2 is FYNNEI in the germline V gene. Trimming took 0 bases from V and 4 from J, leaving 10 bases between them. V usage is TRBV2 and J usage is TRBJ2-7; maybe TRBD1 (6 bases). The sequencing input was peripheral blood or thyroid tissue (not recorded which). This receptor was obtained from an adult man with Graves' hyperthyroidism. CDR3 loop: CASSEANRAYEQYF. CDR3 nucleotides: TGTGCCAGCAGTGAAGCCAACAGGGCATACGAGCAGTACTTC.